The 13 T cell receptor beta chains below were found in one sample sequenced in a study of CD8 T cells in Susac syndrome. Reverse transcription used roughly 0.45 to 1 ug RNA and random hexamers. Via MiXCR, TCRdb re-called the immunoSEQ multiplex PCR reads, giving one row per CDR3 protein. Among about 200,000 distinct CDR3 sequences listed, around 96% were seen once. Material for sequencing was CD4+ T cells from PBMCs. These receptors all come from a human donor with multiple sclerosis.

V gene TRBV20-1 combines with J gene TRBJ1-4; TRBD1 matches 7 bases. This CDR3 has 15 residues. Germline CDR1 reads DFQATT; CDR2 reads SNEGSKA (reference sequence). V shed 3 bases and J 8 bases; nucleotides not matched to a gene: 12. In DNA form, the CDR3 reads TGCAGTGCTAGGGATCGTCGACAGGGTCGCGAAAAACTGTTTTTT. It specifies CSARDRRQGREKLFF.

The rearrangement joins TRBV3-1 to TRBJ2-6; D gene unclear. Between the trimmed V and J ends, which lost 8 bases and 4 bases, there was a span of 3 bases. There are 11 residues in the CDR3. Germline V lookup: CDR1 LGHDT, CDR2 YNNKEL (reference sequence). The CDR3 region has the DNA TGTGCCAGCGAGGGGGCCAACGTCCTGACTTTC. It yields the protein CASEGANVLTF.

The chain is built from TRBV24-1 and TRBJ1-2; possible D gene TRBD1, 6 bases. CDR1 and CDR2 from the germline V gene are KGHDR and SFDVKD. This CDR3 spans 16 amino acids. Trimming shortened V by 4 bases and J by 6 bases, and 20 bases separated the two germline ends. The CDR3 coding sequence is TGTGCCACCAGTGACCCCGGGGGCGCGGTTCAGGATGGCTACACCTTC. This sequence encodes CATSDPGGAVQDGYTF.

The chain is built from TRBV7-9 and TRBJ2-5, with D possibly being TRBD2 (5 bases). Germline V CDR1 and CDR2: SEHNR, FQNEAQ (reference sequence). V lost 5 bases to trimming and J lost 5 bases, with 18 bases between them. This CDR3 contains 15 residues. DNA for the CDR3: TGTGCCAGCAGCGCTAGGCAGCCATGGGAGGAGACCCAGTACTTC. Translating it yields CASSARQPWEETQYF.

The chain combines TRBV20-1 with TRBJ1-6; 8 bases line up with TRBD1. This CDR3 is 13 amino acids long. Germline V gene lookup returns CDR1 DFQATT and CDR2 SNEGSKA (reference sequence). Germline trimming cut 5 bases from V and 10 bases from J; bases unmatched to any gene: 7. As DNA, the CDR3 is TGCAGTGCTGGGCGACAGGGGATGTCACCCCTCCACTTT. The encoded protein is CSAGRQGMSPLHF.

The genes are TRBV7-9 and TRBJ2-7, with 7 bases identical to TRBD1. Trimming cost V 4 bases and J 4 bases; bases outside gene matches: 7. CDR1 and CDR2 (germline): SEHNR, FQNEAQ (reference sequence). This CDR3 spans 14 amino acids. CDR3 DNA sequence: TGTGCCAGCAGCTCCACCGGGACAGCGTACGAGCAGTACTTC. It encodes CASSSTGTAYEQYF.

The CDR3 spells CASKSLGDTQYF. The CDR3 DNA reads TGTGCCAGCAAATCGCTGGGGGATACGCAGTATTTT. The chain recombines TRBV28 with TRBJ2-3, with D uncertain. The V end was cut by 7 bases, the J end by 6 bases, with 11 bases between. The germline V gene has CDR1 MDHEN and CDR2 SYDVKM. The CDR3 runs to 12 residues.

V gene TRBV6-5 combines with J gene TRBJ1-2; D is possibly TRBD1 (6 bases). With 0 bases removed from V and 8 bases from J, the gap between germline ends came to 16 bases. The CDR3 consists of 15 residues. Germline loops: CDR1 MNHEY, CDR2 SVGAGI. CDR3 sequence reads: CASSYSSGRGGGYTF. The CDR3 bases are TGTGCCAGCAGTTACTCGAGCGGCAGGGGAGGGGGCTACACCTTC.

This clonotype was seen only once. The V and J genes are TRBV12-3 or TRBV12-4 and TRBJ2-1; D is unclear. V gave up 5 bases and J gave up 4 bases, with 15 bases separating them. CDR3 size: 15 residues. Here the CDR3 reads CASSPRPTVYNEQFF. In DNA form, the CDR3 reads TGTGCCAGCAGTCCTCGCCCTACCGTATACAATGAGCAGTTCTTC.

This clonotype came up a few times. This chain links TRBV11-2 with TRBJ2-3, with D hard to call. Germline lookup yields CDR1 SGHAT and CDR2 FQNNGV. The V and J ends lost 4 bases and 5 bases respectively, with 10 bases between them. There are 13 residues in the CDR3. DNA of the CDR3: TGTGCCAGCAGCTCCACCGTGGGAGATACGCAGTATTTT. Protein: CASSSTVGDTQYF. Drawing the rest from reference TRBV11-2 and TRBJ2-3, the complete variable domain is EAGVAQSPRYKIIEKRQSVAFWCNPISGHATLYWYQQILGQGPKLLIQFQNNGVVDDSQLPKDRFSAERLKGVDSTLKIQPAKLEDSAVYLCASSSTVGDTQYFGPGTRLTVL.

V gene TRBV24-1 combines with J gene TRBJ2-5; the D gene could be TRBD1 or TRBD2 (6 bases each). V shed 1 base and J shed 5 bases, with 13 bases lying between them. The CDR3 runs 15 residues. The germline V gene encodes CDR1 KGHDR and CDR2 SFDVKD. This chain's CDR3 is CATSDLRQGRETQYF. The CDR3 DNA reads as TGTGCCACCAGTGATTTAAGGCAGGGGAGGGAGACCCAGTACTTC.

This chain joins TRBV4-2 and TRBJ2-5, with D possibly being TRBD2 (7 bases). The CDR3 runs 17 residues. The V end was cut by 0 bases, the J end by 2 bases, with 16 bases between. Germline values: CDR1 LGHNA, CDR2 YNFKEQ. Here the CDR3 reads CASSQEGRGGPQETQYF. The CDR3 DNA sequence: TGTGCCAGCAGCCAAGAGGGGAGGGGGGGACCTCAAGAGACCCAGTACTTC.

The CDR3 DNA reads as TGTGCCACCTCCCGGGGCGCCTCATCCGAGCAGTACTTC. Residues: CATSRGASSEQYF. V gene TRBV24-1 combines with J gene TRBJ2-7, with D perhaps being TRBD1 or TRBD2 (5 bases each). V shed 9 bases and J shed 6 bases, with 17 bases lying between them. This CDR3 comprises 13 residues. Germline CDR1 KGHDR, CDR2 SFDVKD.